This TCR beta chain was documented in a study of cytomegalovirus exposure and HLA in healthy donors (TCRdb year 2017). At the level of the whole study: An earlier analysis of more than 550 of the donors reported approximately 300 Gb of sequence data and 117 million unique TCR beta sequences obtained from 150 million to 200 million T cells. Roughly 320 gigabases of sequencing data and tens of millions of unique TCR sequences made up an early release that covered some 640 HLA-typed donors. Of the approximately 400 genotyped donors, over 65% fell in the genetic ancestry cluster associated with self-reported Caucasian donors. The study aimed to test whether signatures of past pathogen exposure could be identified by cataloging public T cell receptors. The study used immunosequencing to profile the T cell repertoires of 600 to 850 subjects and linked those repertoires to cytomegalovirus serostatus. A separate validation cohort of 100 to 150 different subjects was used in addition to the approximately 670-subject first cohort. To predict cytomegalovirus infection status, the study combined high-throughput TCR immunosequencing, statistical association of individual TCRs with disease status, and machine learning. To study patterns of TCR occurrence, a later analysis re-analyzed previously published TCR beta repertoires from more than 550 donors and added high-resolution HLA genotyping. Rather than drawing on any new phenotypic data, the later analysis identified candidate immune exposures from TCR beta sequences and the way those sequences occurred across donors. An earlier analysis of 587 of the donors applied high-throughput TCR beta sequencing to assess whether each TCR beta V gene segment acted as functional or pseudogenic. Donor age, sex, ethnicity and CMV serostatus were collected together with the repertoire data. A later genetic analysis took genome-wide SNP genotypes for about 55% of the roughly 700 donors and used that subset as a discovery cohort. All discovery cohort repertoires had been generated on a single sequencing platform. Both class I and class II loci were covered by HLA typing, at four-digit resolution. Typing coverage differed by locus: A, B, C, DRB1 and DQB1 were typed in about 629-630 donors, DQA1 in approximately 520, DPA1 in 600 to 610, and DPB1 in 472. A handful of DR-DQ haplotypes were handled as single units for association and clustering because linkage in the cohort was strong. On average, around 240,000 unique TCR beta nucleotide sequences were sequenced per donor among 398 genotyped donors of the cohort, with 15% to 20% of those sequences being non-productive. What the work shows at the level of the full study, not this receptor alone: Some IMGT-functional V segments, including TRBV6-2 and TRBV6-3, could not be told apart with the 87-base-pair reads, so those segments were excluded. In a later analysis, most CMV-associated TCR beta chains were found to appear HLA-restricted, with HLA associations seemingly driven largely by CMV exposure. At a false discovery rate of 0.05, a later analysis linked 15,000 to 20,000 TCR beta sequences to specific HLA alleles. Because HLA typing was unavailable for some donors at each locus, only the typed subset was used in association tests. A later genetic analysis associated a missense DCLRE1C variant with V-gene and J-gene trimming of TCR beta chains, and an independent cohort replicated the association. Only TCR beta chains were sequenced in this cohort, and the absence of alpha or paired-chain data limited detectable features. In a later analysis, the rate of TCR association differed among HLA loci, with DRB1 alleles having the most associated TCRs and HLA-C alleles having the fewest. A further reported finding was that TCR beta sequences accurately predicted the HLA-A and HLA-B alleles for most subjects in the first cohort. In vitro tests confirmed that a few of the cytomegalovirus-associated TCR beta chains recognize cytomegalovirus antigens. In a later analysis, HLA-associated TCR beta chains were found to be more clonally expanded and to have lower generation probabilities than equally common non-associated chains. When HLA alleles, especially DR and DQ, strongly co-occurred, attributing TCR associations to individual alleles was difficult. In a later analysis, several top co-occurrence clusters were reported to appear linked to parvovirus B19, influenza, CMV and Epstein-Barr virus. A cluster of highly shared sequence variants was judged likely to be a technical artifact of the sequencing pipeline. Correlated functional status among segregating V segments might reflect linkage disequilibrium, but an unknown experimental factor could not be ruled out. Broadly in line with IMGT annotations, most TCR beta V segments showed up in productive rearrangements about 90% or about 30% of the time in an earlier analysis of 587 of the donors. A later genetic analysis reported fewer N-insertions in productive TCRs among donors in an Asian-associated ancestry cluster than the approximately 700-donor mean. Presence/absence analyses assumed roughly uniform sequencing depth across donors, an assumption that may not hold. In both the original and validation cohorts, the classifier was reported to diagnose cytomegalovirus status with high specificity and sensitivity. According to the authors, the approach could potentially be generalized to other disease states and immunological phenotypes. Most TCR sequences were seen in very few donors, while some public TCRs were found in many individuals. The study gave a list of some 150 TCR beta chains associated with cytomegalovirus. Immune exposure information for the cohort was limited to CMV serostatus. Because counts were too low, about 15 rarely observed V segments, including chromosome 9 orphons, were left out of the earlier analysis of roughly 600 of the donors.

In total, roughly 670 healthy bone marrow donors made up the cohort. All cohort members were sampled while nominally healthy, although unrecorded immune exposures were likely present. The donor tested CMV seronegative, placing the donor among the approximately 360 seronegative members of the cohort. A peripheral blood sample was provided by each donor, and peripheral blood mononuclear cells were used for TCR beta sequencing. The Qiagen DNeasy Blood Extraction Kit was used to extract genomic DNA from the blood cell samples. V sheds 2 bases and J sheds 4 bases, leaving 4 bases between their ends. The CDR3 spans 12 residues, from the cysteine through the phenylalanine. CDR3 DNA only is kept here, 36 bases in frame from base 1. The CDR1 and CDR2 encoded by the germline V gene are SGHTS and YDEGEE. Turning to this clone: No antigen is known for it. Base-call qualities are not available, and no considerably larger clone is one nucleotide away.

The library was made by the immunoSEQ multiplex PCR assay. The multiplex PCR relied on a mix of 60 forward primers for TCR Vbeta segments and 13 reverse primers for TCR Jbeta segments. The CDR3 region of rearranged TCR beta genes was amplified from genomic DNA by a multiplex PCR assay. On the Illumina HiSeq System, the amplified TCR beta libraries were sequenced as 87-base-pair reads. Turning to the authors' computational methods: A later analysis tallied some 79 million unique TCR beta chains across the approximately 670 repertoires, and around 10 million of those chains were shared by two or more donors. Raw reads were error-corrected and collapsed into unique sequences with a nearest-neighbor algorithm that merged closely related sequences to remove PCR and sequencing errors. To assign V, D and J gene segments, CDR3 sequences were aligned to IMGT reference sequences. For a sequence to be retained, a match of at least six nucleotides to both a V gene segment and a J gene segment was required. Rearrangements were classified as productive when the CDR3 lacked stop codons and remained in frame with V and J, and all other rearrangements were classified as non-productive. Following IMGT convention, CDR3 was defined as the stretch from the second conserved V-encoded cysteine up to the conserved J-encoded phenylalanine. Sequences without an unambiguous match to a single V gene segment were excluded from the earlier analysis of about 600 of the donors. In an earlier analysis of 450 to 750 of the donors, a V segment was called functional when productive rearrangements were above 56.7%, and segregating when the standard deviation between donors exceeded 5%. To diagnose cytomegalovirus status from the catalog of TCR beta chain sequences, a statistical classification framework was built. In a later analysis, TCR nucleotide sequences were compared against IMGT/GENE-DB human TR gene sequences so that V and J genes could be assigned. A later analysis assigned CDR3 sequences and most-parsimonious VDJ recombination scenarios with the TCRdist pipeline. In a later analysis, every TCR beta chain was defined by the combination of its CDR3 amino acid sequence and its V-gene family, and reads without a unique V-gene family were dropped. As a way to deal with suspected cross-contamination and a sequencing artifact, a later analysis dropped roughly 600 nucleotide sequences that were highly shared and had low generation probability. In a later analysis, a clonal expansion index was calculated for each public chain from normalized within-repertoire ranks of inferred template counts. Generation probabilities in a later analysis came from a VDJ recombination model fitted to out-of-frame rearrangements, and those results were checked against IGoR. In a later analysis, TCR-TCR, TCR-HLA and TCR-CMV co-occurrence was scored with hypergeometric tests, and a repertoire-size bias correction was applied to TCR pairs. A later analysis estimated false discovery rates by permuting HLA or CMV assignments 20 times. In a later analysis, co-occurring TCRs were grouped using DBSCAN, and TCRdist sequence similarity was added for clustering within HLA-allele-positive subsets. Co-occurrence clustering excluded repertoires with fewer than 30,000 or more than 120,000 public chains, plus five with anomalous nucleotide sharing. TCRdb holds this immuneACCESS table with in-frame rearrangements only. Some clones are missing; in checked studies, unresolved V genes explain under half, and the rest has no known cause. The D gene and trimming were derived from the DNA, and the V and J assignments and clone size from that table. A total of about 250,000 clones appear in this sample, around 84% of them only once. The ten largest clones represent 0.24% of the sample.

Rearrangement joined TRBV5-8 to TRBJ1-5, with the D gene not confidently named. This receptor was taken from a girl aged 2-10 years in good health and CMV-seronegative. The source material was PBMCs. The CDR3 has the sequence CASSLTNQPQHF. The DNA reads as follows: TGTGCCAGCAGCTTAACTAATCAGCCCCAGCATTTT.